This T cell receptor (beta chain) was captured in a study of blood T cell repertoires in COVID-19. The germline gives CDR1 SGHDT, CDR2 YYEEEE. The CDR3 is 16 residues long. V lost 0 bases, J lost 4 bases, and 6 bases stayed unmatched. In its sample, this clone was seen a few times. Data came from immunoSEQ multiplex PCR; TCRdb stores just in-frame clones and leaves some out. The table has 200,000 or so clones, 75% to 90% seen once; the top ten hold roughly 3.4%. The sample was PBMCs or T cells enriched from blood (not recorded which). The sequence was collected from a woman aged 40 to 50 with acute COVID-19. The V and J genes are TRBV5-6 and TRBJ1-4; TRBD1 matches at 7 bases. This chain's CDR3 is CASSLGPGQNNEKLFF. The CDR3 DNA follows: TGTGCCAGCAGCTTGGGGCCGGGACAGAATAATGAAAAACTGTTTTTT.